This T cell receptor (beta chain) stems from a study of response to subunit inactivated influenza vaccine. There are a few counts of this clonotype. No antigen is known for it. The length of the CDR3 is 15 residues. The V and J ends lost 5 bases and 5 bases respectively, with 16 bases between them. CDR1 and CDR2 from the germline V gene are SGHRS and YFSETQ. Study-wide points: A suggestion made by the authors is that each seasonal influenza vaccination recruits few new T cells.

MiXCR, applied by TCRdb to the RT-PCR reads, yields one record per CDR3 protein. The repertoire consists of more than 450,000 distinct CDR3 sequences, with approximately 10% occurring once and the leading ten covering around 9.6%. The TCR originated in a middle-aged man who received an inactivated influenza vaccine. The gene calls are TRBV5-1 and TRBJ2-2; the D gene could be TRBD1 or TRBD2 (5 bases each). Sample: PBMCs from blood, taken on the day of vaccination. The CDR3 region is CASSLTGAGTGELFF. The CDR3 DNA reads as TGCGCCAGCAGTTTGACCGGGGCCGGGACCGGGGAGCTGTTTTTT.